These 6 T cell receptor beta chains were sequenced from one sample in a study of T cell changes during pregnancy in multiple sclerosis. Using immunoSEQ multiplex PCR, the repertoire was profiled, and TCRdb retains in-frame clones only, with some absent. The sample shows more than 40,000 clones, roughly 90% of them seen only once. The source material was CD8+ T cells from peripheral blood mononuclear cells, sampled in the third trimester of pregnancy. The receptor set was obtained from a female donor with multiple sclerosis, enrolled in a pregnancy study.

V and J are TRBV2 and TRBJ1-1; tentative D call: TRBD1 (6 bases). V gave up 8 bases and J gave up 0 bases, with 10 bases separating them. The germline gives CDR1 SNHLY, CDR2 FYNNEI. The CDR3 totals 13 residues. The CDR3 DNA follows: TGTGCCAGCTTCGAGGGGGTGAACACTGAAGCTTTCTTT. Translating it yields CASFEGVNTEAFF.

This clone qualifies as medium-sized. Other DNA sequences of this sample code for an identical CDR3. The chain uses TRBV21-1 and TRBJ1-2. TRBV21-1 corresponds to a pseudogene. The CDR3 runs to 14 residues. CDR3 protein: CASSKYRENYGYTF. CDR3 DNA sequence: TGTGCCAGCAGCAAATATAGAGAAAACTATGGCTACACCTTC.

In this sample, this clone turned up a few times. The rearrangement uses TRBV5-1 and TRBJ2-1; no definite D call. Trimming removed 4 bases at V and 8 bases at J, with 7 bases between. CDR3 size: 11 residues. Germline V gives CDR1 SGHRS, CDR2 YFSETQ. The CDR3, as DNA: TGCGCCAGCAGCCTCGGGTATGAGCAGTTCTTC. It codes for CASSLGYEQFF.

V and J are TRBV27 and TRBJ2-5; 7 bases line up with TRBD1. The CDR3 is 13 amino acids. Trimming took 4 bases from V and 4 from J; bases not matched to a gene: 3. Germline V CDR1 and CDR2: MNHEY, SMNVEV (reference sequence). The CDR3 reads CASSSTGLETQYF. CDR3 nucleotides: TGTGCCAGCAGTTCGACAGGGTTAGAGACCCAGTACTTC.

The chain recombines TRBV11-3 with TRBJ2-5; D is uncertain. The germline CDR1 and CDR2 sequences are SGHNT and YENEEA. V shed 0 bases and J shed 3 bases, with 2 bases lying between them. The CDR3 is 12 amino acids. CDR3 in amino acids: CASSLDKETQYF. The CDR3 DNA reads TGTGCCAGCAGCTTAGACAAAGAGACCCAGTACTTC.

The V gene is TRBV23-1, the J gene TRBJ2-7, with a tentative D call TRBD2 (5 bases). TRBV23-1 is an ORF for which the function is uncertain. The CDR3 has 17 residues. Trimming removed 4 bases at V and 6 bases at J, with 25 bases between. The DNA for the CDR3 is TGCGCCAGCAGTCCTAGCAGGAAAAGTGGGGAATATCGCGAGCAGTACTTC. It encodes CASSPSRKSGEYREQYF.